This T cell receptor beta chain was recorded in a study of CD8 T cells in ankylosing spondylitis (dated by TCRdb to about 2017). Broadly, across the study: The study profiled T cell receptor beta repertoires in healthy donors and ankylosing spondylitis patients to find disease-linked TCR variants. The whole study cohort included 108 healthy donors and around 25 ankylosing spondylitis patients. Peripheral blood was sampled, and synovial fluid was additionally collected from ankylosing spondylitis patients. The paper as a whole reports these results and caveats: Some TCR beta motif variants had previously been reported in synovial fluid and blood of reactive arthritis patients, which suggested common disease-initiation mechanisms. According to the report, matched synovial fluid samples from ankylosing spondylitis patients were significantly enriched for the disease-linked clones. Blood from ankylosing spondylitis patients appeared to be characterized by a TCR beta motif composed of eight or nine highly homologous amino acid variants. The disease-linked clones showed a CD8+ phenotype and occurred at relatively low frequencies in peripheral blood.

The CDR3 contains 14 residues, cysteine and phenylalanine counted. The only DNA kept is the CDR3, 42 bases in frame from the first base. CDR1 and CDR2 (MNHEY, SVGEGT) derive from the germline V gene. Deletion took 6 bases off V and 0 bases off J, with a span of 12 bases between the germline ends. The data were produced on an Illumina HiSeq 2500. Quantitative 5'-RACE with molecular barcodes was the method used to prepare the TCR beta libraries. In the source study's methods: A new computational method, built on a probabilistic model of VDJ rearrangement, was used to identify disease-linked TCR variants. The raw public data were reprocessed by TCRdb itself: fastp quality trimming at Q25, MiXCR clonotype calling, in-frame beta chains only. Entries are consolidated by CDR3 protein sequence, retaining the most common genes and DNA. The V and J calls were not made by the authors but by TCRdb's processing. Counted in this sample were some 200,000 distinct CDR3 sequences; 7.3% of them appeared once. Approximately 15% of the sample goes to the ten largest clones.

This clonotype was observed at least ten times. What this receptor recognizes is not known. The record has no base qualities; no much larger clone is one base away. Material for sequencing was blood, either unsorted or a sorted T cell fraction (not recorded which). The sequence derives from a male donor with ankylosing spondylitis. The chain employs TRBV6-2 or TRBV6-3 and TRBJ2-7; the D segment could be TRBD1, given 5 matching bases. The base sequence is TGTGCCAGCAGCATAGGAGACAGCTCCTACGAGCAGTACTTC. Its translation reads: CASSIGDSSYEQYF.